Described below is a single TCR beta chain sequence and its context. The source of the sample is a study of blood T cell repertoires in COVID-19. Study summary: Donors in the United States, Italy and Spain gave samples during acute or convalescent COVID-19. T cells, B-cell-depleted T cells, or PBMCs provided the cDNA or gDNA that served as material.

The assay was immunoSEQ multiplex PCR, and TCRdb's table has in-frame clones only and misses some. The table has 150,000 to 200,000 clones, 70% to 90% seen once; the top ten hold roughly 18%. The CDR3 sequence is 15 residues long. V was shortened by 4 bases and J by 2 bases, with 12 bases between the two germline ends. Per the germline V gene, CDR1 is SGHTA and CDR2 is FQGNSA. The V call is TRBV7-2, the J call TRBJ2-1; TRBD2 might be the D (5 bases). This receptor was identified in a person in their 70s with COVID-19, enrolled during active disease. What was sequenced was peripheral blood. The CDR3 coding sequence is TGTGCCAGCAGCTCTGGAGGTGAAGCCTACAATGAGCAGTTCTTC. Its protein product is CASSSGGEAYNEQFF.